This TCR beta chain was documented in a study of T cells after somatic rescue of genetic block. CDR3 length: 15 amino acids. V lost 6 bases and J 0 bases, leaving 12 bases between the germline ends. Germline V gives CDR1 MDHEN, CDR2 SYDVKM. Some clones are missing from TCRdb's copy, which holds only in-frame ones; the method was immunoSEQ multiplex PCR. The profile shows 55,000 or so clones, approximately 96% of them singletons. This sequence was found in a child under three years old. Sequenced input: peripheral blood mononuclear cells (PBMCs). J is TRBJ1-5 and V is TRBV28; D unclear. The CDR3 nucleotides are TGTGCCAGCAGACCTTTTTTGTTTAGCAATCAGCCCCAGCATTTT. Protein sequence: CASRPFLFSNQPQHF.